This TCR beta chain emerged from a study of cytomegalovirus exposure and HLA in healthy donors. PCR was performed using 60 Vbeta and 13 Jbeta primers. Using immunoSEQ multiplex PCR, the repertoire was profiled, and TCRdb retains in-frame clones only, with some absent. The sample contains approximately 150,000 clones, almost 80% of which appear only once. The germline V gene has CDR1 SGHRS and CDR2 YFSETQ. The trim removed 7 bases at V and 8 bases at J, leaving 7 bases unmatched. CDR3 length equals 13 residues. General study results and limits: In a later analysis, common viral pathogens appeared linked to several of the most significant clusters. CMV serostatus stood as the only immune exposure information on hand. Under in vitro conditions, three CMV-associated chains were confirmed as specific for CMV antigens.

Details on this clone: Its antigen is not known.

Source material: PBMCs. This sequence joins TRBV5-1 and TRBJ1-3; 9 bases match TRBD1. This sequence was found in a man in his forties in good health and CMV-seropositive. The CDR3 coding sequence is TGCGCCAGCGTGGGACAGGGTACGGACACCATATATTTT. The encoded protein is CASVGQGTDTIYF.